This TCR beta chain was identified during a study of cytomegalovirus exposure and HLA in healthy donors. The assay was immunoSEQ multiplex PCR, and TCRdb's table has in-frame clones only and misses some. Of over 100,000 clones listed, nearly 90% are singletons. The CDR3 length is 14 residues. Germline-derived CDR1 and CDR2 are WSHSY and SAAADI. V shed 6 bases, J shed 2 bases, and the junction held 4 bases outside the gene matches. The sequencing sample was made of PBMCs. The chain employs TRBV10-2 and TRBJ2-7, with 10 bases matching TRBD1. This sequence was found in a woman under 30 in good health and CMV-seronegative. CDR3 protein: CASRAGQGAYEQYF. CDR3 coding DNA: TGCGCCAGCAGGGCAGGACAGGGGGCCTACGAGCAGTACTTC.